Shown below are 14 T cell receptor beta chains from a single sample sequenced in a study of cytomegalovirus exposure and HLA in healthy donors. Researchers ran the PCR with 60 Vbeta and 13 Jbeta primers. The protocol was immunoSEQ multiplex PCR, while the TCRdb copy is restricted to in-frame clones and leaves out a portion. The sample consists of some 100,000 clones, approximately 71% of them appearing once. The sequencing sample was made of PBMCs. These receptors were obtained from a young woman in good health and CMV-seropositive.

This rearrangement joins TRBV5-1 to TRBJ2-1; 11 nucleotides match TRBD2. The germline V gene encodes CDR1 SGHRS and CDR2 YFSETQ. CDR3 length: 17 residues. The V gene end was trimmed by 0 bases and the J gene end by 10 bases; junction bases not matched to a gene: 12. CDR3 sequence: CASSLDRGLAGGQEQFF. The CDR3 DNA is TGCGCCAGCAGCTTGGATCGGGGCCTAGCGGGAGGTCAGGAGCAGTTCTTC.

V gene TRBV7-8 combines with J gene TRBJ1-1; 7 bases line up with TRBD1. J gave up 0 bases and V 1 base, and 2 bases lay outside the gene matches. Germline values: CDR1 SGHVS, CDR2 FQNEAQ. The CDR3 is made up of 15 amino acids. Here the CDR3 DNA reads TGTGCCAGCAGCTTAGAAGGGGGCCTGAACACTGAAGCTTTCTTT. Translation gives CASSLEGGLNTEAFF.

The rearrangement uses TRBV4-1 and TRBJ1-2, with TRBD1 identical over 8 bases. The CDR3 loop spans 15 amino acids. Germline CDR1 MGHRA, CDR2 YSYEKL. The V and J ends lost 4 bases and 2 bases, in that order; junction bases with no gene match: 6. The CDR3 reads CASSLNYRGNYGYTF. The CDR3 region has the DNA TGCGCCAGCAGCCTGAATTACAGGGGGAACTATGGCTACACCTTC.

The chain employs TRBV18 and TRBJ2-7, with 8 bases identical to TRBD1. Unmatched junction bases numbered 2, after V lost 5 bases and J lost 5 bases. This CDR3 is 12 amino acids long. Germline CDR1 and CDR2: KGHSH and LQKENI. The CDR3 DNA reads TGTGCCAGCTCATCGACAGGGGACGAGCAGTACTTC. Protein: CASSSTGDEQYF.

Turning to this clone: Other DNA variants within this sample encode the same CDR3. The V call is TRBV18, the J call TRBJ2-3; 9 bases map to TRBD1. The CDR3 spans 15 residues. CDR1 is KGHSH, CDR2 LQKENI, per germline. The junction had 0 bases not matched to a gene; V was cut back by 1 base and J by 1 base. The chain's CDR3 is CASSPRDRGTDTQYF. The CDR3 nucleotides are TGTGCCAGCTCACCACGGGACAGGGGCACAGATACGCAGTATTTT.

The genes are TRBV18 and TRBJ2-2; no clear D gene. This CDR3 contains 11 residues. Germline assignment: CDR1 KGHSH and CDR2 LQKENI. Trimming stripped 3 bases from V and 8 bases from J, with 4 bases between. In DNA, the CDR3 is TGTGCCAGCTCACCGGCTGGGGAGCTGTTTTTT. Translation: CASSPAGELFF.

The V gene is TRBV18, the J gene TRBJ2-7; maybe TRBD1 (5 bases). Trimming pared 0 bases from V and 2 bases from J, leaving 8 bases between. Germline values: CDR1 KGHSH, CDR2 LQKENI. This CDR3 comprises 14 residues. The CDR3 nucleotides are TGTGCCAGCTCACCACCGTCCAGGGCCTACGAGCAGTACTTC. Translation gives CASSPPSRAYEQYF. The full variable domain, completed using reference TRBV18 and TRBJ2-7, is NAGVMQNPRHLVRRRGQEARLRCSPMKGHSHVYWYRQLPEEGLKFMVYLQKENIIDESGMPKERFSAEFPKEGPSILRIQQVVRGDSAAYFCASSPPSRAYEQYFGPGTRLTVT.

In its sample, this clone was seen a few times. V is TRBV2 and J is TRBJ2-7, with TRBD2 as a possible D gene (5 bases). Germline values: CDR1 SNHLY, CDR2 FYNNEI. The CDR3 is 13 residues long. V shed 11 bases and J shed 6 bases, with 20 bases lying between them. Here the CDR3 reads CAALVELVGEQYF. Here the CDR3 DNA reads TGTGCCGCCTTAGTCGAACTAGTCGGCGAGCAGTACTTC.

This CDR3 is CASSQDGRGSTEAFF. Here the CDR3 DNA reads TGCGCCAGCAGCCAAGATGGGAGGGGAAGCACTGAAGCTTTCTTT. This chain links TRBV4-1 with TRBJ1-1, with a tentative D call TRBD1 (5 bases). Per the germline V gene, CDR1 is MGHRA and CDR2 is YSYEKL. This CDR3 is built from 15 residues. Deletions cut 0 bases from V and 4 bases from J, with 12 bases between.

This clone came up a few times. V is TRBV5-4 and J is TRBJ2-7; TRBD2 agrees at 16 bases. The CDR3 extends over 19 amino acids. Germline lookup yields CDR1 SGHNT and CDR2 YYREEE (reference sequence). The ends lost 0 bases at V and 4 bases at J; junction bases unmatched: 10. The CDR3 protein is CASSLVIGTSGRVQYEQYF. For the CDR3, the DNA is TGTGCCAGCAGCTTGGTCATTGGGACTAGCGGGAGGGTTCAGTACGAGCAGTACTTC.

The chain uses TRBV7-3 and TRBJ2-1; no clear D gene. V dropped 0 bases and J dropped 9 bases, with 6 bases sitting between them. Germline CDR1 reads SGHTA; CDR2 reads FQGTGA. The length of the CDR3 is 12 residues. The CDR3 is CASSLTAGEQFF. The DNA of the CDR3 is TGTGCCAGCAGCTTAACCGCAGGTGAGCAGTTCTTC.

The gene calls are TRBV6-5 and TRBJ2-3; 12 bases agree with TRBD2. The CDR3 has 15 residues. V gave up 0 bases and J gave up 6 bases; unmatched junction bases: 1. Germline CDR1 reads MNHEY; CDR2 reads SVGAGI. CDR3 DNA sequence: TGTGCCAGCAGTTACTCGGGACTAGCGGGTGATACGCAGTATTTT. Amino acid sequence: CASSYSGLAGDTQYF.

This chain links TRBV6-5 with TRBJ2-7; D is unresolved. The CDR3 is 15 amino acids. Trimming removed 0 bases at V and 4 bases at J, with 13 bases between. Germline assignment: CDR1 MNHEY and CDR2 SVGAGI. The CDR3 DNA reads as TGTGCCAGCAGTTACTCGCCAAGGTTAGCATACGAGCAGTACTTC. Amino acid sequence: CASSYSPRLAYEQYF.

The chain has TRBV6-6 and TRBJ2-2; D possibly corresponds to TRBD1 (6 bases). Germline V CDR1 and CDR2: MNHNY, SVGAGI (reference sequence). V was shortened by 2 bases and J by 9 bases, with 13 bases between the two germline ends. The CDR3 is 14 residues long. CDR3 in amino acids: CASSYPQGRRELFF. In nucleotides, the CDR3 is TGTGCCAGCAGTTACCCACAGGGTAGGAGGGAGCTGTTTTTT.